This T cell receptor beta chain was recorded in a study of blood T cell repertoires in COVID-19. At the level of the study: Samples came from the United States, Italy and Spain, spanning acute and convalescent COVID-19. The analysed material was cDNA or gDNA that came from T cells, B-cell-depleted T cells, or PBMCs.

In the authors' workflow: How many nucleated cells were present was estimated from reference gene primer amplification. Using immunoSEQ multiplex PCR, the repertoire was profiled, and TCRdb retains in-frame clones only, with some absent. Clonal size and the V and J genes are those of that table, whereas D and trimming came from the DNA. The data show 130,000 or so clones, about 83% seen once. V was shortened by 2 bases and J by 1 base, with 6 bases between the two germline ends. The CDR3 runs to 14 residues. Germline V gene sequence: CDR1 SGDLS, CDR2 YYNGEE. The source is a human donor in a cohort sampled during active COVID-19. Source material: peripheral blood. The rearrangement uses TRBV9 and TRBJ2-2; a possible D gene is TRBD2 (5 bases). This CDR3 is CASSVAGNTGELFF. The CDR3 DNA reads TGTGCCAGCAGCGTGGCGGGGAACACCGGGGAGCTGTTTTTT.